The sequence of this TCR beta chain was determined in a study of CD8+CD57+ T cells in acquired aplastic anemia. Study results and limitations: Both patients and controls carried the same twenty-nine CD8+ CDR3 sequences.

Germline assignment: CDR1 SGDLS and CDR2 YYNGEE. The CDR3 runs to 14 residues. V lost 4 bases, J lost 2 bases, and 13 bases lay in between. This clonotype has only a few counts. Its specificity is not known. Genomic DNA templated the TCR beta VDJ and CDR3 profiling. Via MiXCR, TCRdb re-called the reads, giving one row per CDR3 protein. The sample shows around 210,000 distinct CDR3 sequences, roughly 60% of them seen only once. In patients chosen for sequencing, flow cytometry had shown CD8+CD57+ cell expansion. This receptor was obtained from a human donor with aplastic anemia. The sample taken for sequencing was sorted CD4+, CD8+, or CD8+CD57+ T cells (not recorded which) from PBMCs. V and J are TRBV9 and TRBJ2-7; D is ambiguous. CDR3: CASSRRPQAYEQYF. In nucleotides, the CDR3 is TGTGCCAGCAGCCGAAGACCTCAGGCCTACGAGCAGTACTTC.